The entry below gives a single T cell receptor (beta chain) sequence along with its context. Using immunoSEQ multiplex PCR, the repertoire was profiled, and TCRdb retains in-frame clones only, with some absent. This sample yields a few million clones, of which roughly 93% are seen a single time; roughly 0.36% belongs to the top ten. The data are from a study of shared clonotypes between healthy human individuals. Germline CDR1 and CDR2: MDHEN and SYDVKM. The CDR3 spans 12 residues. The V end was cut by 4 bases, the J end by 6 bases, with 10 bases between. The TCR comes from a man between 18 and 35 years old in good health. Some clones in this sample may be carry-over from other donors' samples. Sequencing was done on a sample of naive CD4+ T cells from PBMCs. Described subset: CD45RA+ positively selected. This chain connects TRBV28 to TRBJ2-7; D not resolved. The CDR3 sequence is CASSSVGGEQYF. In nucleotides, the CDR3 is TGTGCCAGCAGTTCCGTGGGCGGCGAGCAGTACTTC.